This T cell receptor (beta chain) was captured by sequencing in a study of molecular identifiers for immune sequencing clone quantification. Study-level results: Under 1% of molecules in naive cells, but over 97% of effector molecules, belonged to clones above 20 RNA copies. Even with some 960,000 naive cells present, spiked Jurkat TCR RNA from one cell was reportedly detectable.

By its share, this clonotype is large. Its matching antigen is unknown. TCRdb reprocessed the PCR reads via MiXCR and lists one record per CDR3 protein. The table shows 2,600 or so distinct CDR3 sequences, with around a sixth occurring only once. Naive CD8 T cells were sorted, and the gate applied was CD8+CD4-CCR7+CD45RA+. The specimen was naive CD8+ T cells from blood, with Jurkat cell RNA spiked in. Subset defined: FACS-sorted CD8+CD4-CCR7+CD45RA+ naive T cells. The TCR sequence derives from a human donor in good health. Some libraries in this study had Jurkat cell RNA spiked in.

The CDR3 sequence: CASTDIWTYEQYF. CDR3 coding DNA: TGTGCCAGCACCGACATTTGGACATACGAGCAGTACTTC. V is TRBV6-2 or TRBV6-3 and J is TRBJ2-7; weak D call: TRBD1 (5 bases). This CDR3 contains 13 residues. V lost 7 bases to trimming and J lost 4 bases, with 14 bases between them. The germline gives CDR1 MNHEY, CDR2 SVGEGT.